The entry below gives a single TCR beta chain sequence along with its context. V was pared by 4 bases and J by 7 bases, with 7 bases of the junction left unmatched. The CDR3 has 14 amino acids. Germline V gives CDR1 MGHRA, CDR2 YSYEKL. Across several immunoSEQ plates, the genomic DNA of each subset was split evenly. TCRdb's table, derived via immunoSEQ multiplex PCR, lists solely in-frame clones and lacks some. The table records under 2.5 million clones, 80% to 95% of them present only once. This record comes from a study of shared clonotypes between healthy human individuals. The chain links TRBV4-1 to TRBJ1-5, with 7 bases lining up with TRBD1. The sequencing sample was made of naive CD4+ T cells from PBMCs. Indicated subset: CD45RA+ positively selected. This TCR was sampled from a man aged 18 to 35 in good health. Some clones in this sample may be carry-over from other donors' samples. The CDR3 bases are TGCGCCAGCAGCCCTCAGGGCAGGGGGCAGCCCCAGCATTTT. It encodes CASSPQGRGQPQHF.